One sample yielded the 10 T cell receptor beta chains listed below, sequenced in a study of long-term antiretroviral therapy in people with HIV. A v3.0 immunoSEQ assay was performed at survey level. Here immunoSEQ multiplex PCR was the method, and the copy in TCRdb shows in-frame clones only, minus some. Here the sample spans around 15,000 clones, around three quarters being singletons. Specimen: unsorted PBMCs, collected 1.5 years before starting antiretroviral therapy. These receptors were obtained from a woman between 45 and 60 years old with HIV.

The CDR3 reads CASSYLSDRSGYTF. Written as DNA, the CDR3 is TGTGCCAGCAGTTACTTATCGGACAGAAGTGGCTACACCTTC. The rearrangement uses TRBV6-5 and TRBJ1-2; D might be TRBD1 (6 bases). CDR3 length equals 14 residues. Per the germline V gene, CDR1 is MNHEY and CDR2 is SVGAGI. Trimming left V 1 base short and J 7 bases short, with 13 bases between.

In DNA, the CDR3 is TGTGCCAGCAGAAGGGGGGCGGACGGGGGTGAGCAGTTCTTC. Amino acid sequence: CASRRGADGGEQFF. This chain joins TRBV6-4 and TRBJ2-1, with D possibly being TRBD1 or TRBD2 (6 bases each). CDR1 and CDR2 (germline): MRHNA, SNTAGT. Trimming stripped 6 bases from V and 9 bases from J, with 18 bases between. The CDR3 loop spans 14 amino acids.

The V call is TRBV2, the J call TRBJ1-6; D not resolved. The ends were cut back, 7 bases at V and 3 bases at J, with 10 bases in the middle. Germline-derived CDR1 and CDR2 are SNHLY and FYNNEI. CDR3 length: 14 amino acids. For the CDR3, the DNA is TGTGCCAGCATCCCGGGGTACTATAATTCACCCCTCCACTTT. Residues: CASIPGYYNSPLHF.

This clone turned up a few times. The chain carries TRBV11-3 and TRBJ1-2; 8 nucleotides line up with TRBD1. V shed 5 bases, J shed 7 bases, and the junction held 6 bases outside the gene matches. CDR3 length equals 13 residues. Germline V lookup: CDR1 SGHNT, CDR2 YENEEA. The CDR3 here is CASSPGGGGGYTF. DNA of the CDR3: TGTGCCAGCAGCCCAGGGGGCGGCGGTGGCTACACCTTC.

About this clone itself: The sample has other DNA sequences that encode this CDR3 too. The V and J genes are TRBV19 and TRBJ1-2, with D unresolved. Trimming removed 4 bases at V and 4 bases at J, with 7 bases between. The CDR3 sequence is 12 residues long. From germline, CDR1 is LNHDA and CDR2 SQIVND (reference sequence). This CDR3 reads CASSRTGYGYTF. CDR3 DNA sequence: TGTGCCAGTAGTAGGACCGGCTATGGCTACACCTTC.

The CDR3 reads CASSPQGGSWELFF. As DNA, the CDR3 is TGTGCCAGCAGCCCTCAGGGGGGATCATGGGAACTGTTTTTT. The V gene is TRBV9, the J gene TRBJ1-4; 7 bases are a match to TRBD1. After removal of 4 bases from V and 12 bases from J, the junction contained 12 bases not matched to a gene. CDR3 length: 14 amino acids. Germline CDR1 and CDR2: SGDLS and YYNGEE.

The chain employs TRBV19 and TRBJ2-7; the D gene could be TRBD1 or TRBD2 (6 bases each). V lost 7 bases to trimming and J lost 3 bases, with 7 bases between them. The CDR3 has 11 amino acids. Germline CDR1 LNHDA, CDR2 SQIVND (reference sequence). CDR3 in amino acids: CASKGGYEQYF. As DNA, the CDR3 is TGTGCCAGTAAGGGGGGCTACGAGCAGTACTTC.

This sequence joins TRBV15 and TRBJ2-3, with 7 positions matching TRBD2. V shed 2 bases and J 4 bases; nucleotides not matched to a gene: 6. Germline V CDR1 and CDR2: LNHNV, YYDKDF (reference sequence). The CDR3 contains 15 residues. CDR3 region: CATSRSPREADTQYF. In DNA, the CDR3 is TGTGCCACCAGCAGATCACCCCGGGAGGCAGATACGCAGTATTTT.

The chain recombines TRBV7-2 with TRBJ2-3; 11 bases are shared with TRBD2. Germline values: CDR1 SGHTA, CDR2 FQGNSA. V was pared by 6 bases and J by 5 bases, with 7 bases of the junction left unmatched. This CDR3 has 15 amino acids. CDR3 protein: CASSTTSGGLDTQYF. In DNA, the CDR3 is TGTGCCAGCAGTACCACTAGCGGGGGTTTAGATACGCAGTATTTT. Drawing the rest from reference TRBV7-2 and TRBJ2-3, the complete variable domain is GAGVSQSPSNKVTEKGKDVELRCDPISGHTALYWYRQSLGQGLEFLIYFQGNSAPDKSGLPSDRFSAERTGGSVSTLTIQRTQQEDSAVYLCASSTTSGGLDTQYFGPGTRLTVL.

This rearrangement joins TRBV5-1 to TRBJ1-6; D gene ambiguous. The V and J ends lost 0 bases and 8 bases respectively, with 9 bases between them. The CDR3 covers 14 residues. Germline CDR1 is SGHRS and CDR2 is YFSETQ. CDR3 DNA sequence: TGCGCCAGCAGCTTGGGGCAGCTCGATTCACCCCTCCACTTT. Amino acids: CASSLGQLDSPLHF.